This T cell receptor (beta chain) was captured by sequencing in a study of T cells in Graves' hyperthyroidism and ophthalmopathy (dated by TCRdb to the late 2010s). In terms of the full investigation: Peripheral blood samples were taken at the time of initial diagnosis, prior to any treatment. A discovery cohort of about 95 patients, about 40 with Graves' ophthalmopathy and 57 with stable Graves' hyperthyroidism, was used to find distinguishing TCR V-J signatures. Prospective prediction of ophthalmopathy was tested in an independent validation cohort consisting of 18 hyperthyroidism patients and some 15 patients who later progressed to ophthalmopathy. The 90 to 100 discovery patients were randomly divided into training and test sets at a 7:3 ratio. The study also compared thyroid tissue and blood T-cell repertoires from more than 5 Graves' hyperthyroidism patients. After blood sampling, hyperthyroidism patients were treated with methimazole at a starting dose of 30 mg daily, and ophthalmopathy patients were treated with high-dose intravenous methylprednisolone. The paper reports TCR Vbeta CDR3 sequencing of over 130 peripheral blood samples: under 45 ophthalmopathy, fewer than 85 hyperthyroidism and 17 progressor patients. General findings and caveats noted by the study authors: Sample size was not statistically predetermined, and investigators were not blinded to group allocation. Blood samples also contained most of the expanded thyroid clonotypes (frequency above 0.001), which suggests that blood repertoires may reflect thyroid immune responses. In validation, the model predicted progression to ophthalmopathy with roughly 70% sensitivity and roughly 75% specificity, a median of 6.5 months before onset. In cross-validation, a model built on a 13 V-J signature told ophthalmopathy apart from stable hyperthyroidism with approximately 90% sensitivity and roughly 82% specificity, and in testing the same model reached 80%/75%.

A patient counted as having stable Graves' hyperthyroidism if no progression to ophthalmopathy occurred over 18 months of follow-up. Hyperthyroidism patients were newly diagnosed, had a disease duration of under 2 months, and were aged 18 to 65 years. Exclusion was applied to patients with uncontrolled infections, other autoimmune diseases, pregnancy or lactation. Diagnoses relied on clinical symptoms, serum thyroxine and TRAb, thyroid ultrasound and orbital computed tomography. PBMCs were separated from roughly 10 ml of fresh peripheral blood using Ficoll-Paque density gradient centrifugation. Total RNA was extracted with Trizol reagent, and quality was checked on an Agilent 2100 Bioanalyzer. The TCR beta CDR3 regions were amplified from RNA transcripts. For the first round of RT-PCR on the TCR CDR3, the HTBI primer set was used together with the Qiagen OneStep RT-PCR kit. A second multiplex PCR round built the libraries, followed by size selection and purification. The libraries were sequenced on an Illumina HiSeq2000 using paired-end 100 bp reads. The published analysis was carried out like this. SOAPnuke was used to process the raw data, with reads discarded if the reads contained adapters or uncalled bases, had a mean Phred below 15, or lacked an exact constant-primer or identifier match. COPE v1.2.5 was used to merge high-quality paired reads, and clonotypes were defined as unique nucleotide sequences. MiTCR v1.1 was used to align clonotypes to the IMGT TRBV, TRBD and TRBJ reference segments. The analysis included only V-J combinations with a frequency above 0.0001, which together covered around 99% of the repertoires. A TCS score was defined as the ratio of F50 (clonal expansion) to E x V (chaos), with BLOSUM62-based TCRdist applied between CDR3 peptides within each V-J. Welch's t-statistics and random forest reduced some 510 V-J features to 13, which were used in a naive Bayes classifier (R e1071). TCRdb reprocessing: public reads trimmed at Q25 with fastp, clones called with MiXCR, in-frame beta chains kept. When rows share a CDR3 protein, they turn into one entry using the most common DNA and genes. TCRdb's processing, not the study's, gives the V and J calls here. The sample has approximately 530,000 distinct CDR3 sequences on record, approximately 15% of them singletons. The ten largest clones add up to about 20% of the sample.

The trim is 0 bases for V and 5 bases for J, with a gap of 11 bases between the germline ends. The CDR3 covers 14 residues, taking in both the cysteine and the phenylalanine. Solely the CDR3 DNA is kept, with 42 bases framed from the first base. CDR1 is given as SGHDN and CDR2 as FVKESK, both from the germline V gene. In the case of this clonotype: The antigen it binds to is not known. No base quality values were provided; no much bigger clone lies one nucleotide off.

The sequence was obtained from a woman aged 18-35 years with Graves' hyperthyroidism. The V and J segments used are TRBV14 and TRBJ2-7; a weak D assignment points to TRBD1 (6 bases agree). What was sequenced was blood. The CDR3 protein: CASSQDLGADEQYF. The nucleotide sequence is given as TGTGCCAGCAGCCAAGATCTGGGGGCCGACGAGCAGTACTTC. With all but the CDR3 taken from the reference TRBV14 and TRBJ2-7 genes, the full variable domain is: EAGVTQFPSHSVIEKGQTVTLRCDPISGHDNLYWYRRVMGKEIKFLLHFVKESKQDESGMPNNRFLAERTGGTYSTLKVQPAELEDSGVYFCASSQDLGADEQYFGPGTRLTVT.